A single sample gave rise to the 24 T cell receptor beta chains below, sequenced in a study of control samples from healthy donors and cancer patients. The repertoire was sequenced with immunoSEQ multiplex PCR; TCRdb's copy has only in-frame clones and lacks some. Among roughly 80,000 clones listed, 70% to 90% were seen once. The sample comprised blood. The origin of the receptors is a woman aged 45-60 years in good health.

This chain links TRBV2 with TRBJ2-2; 7 nucleotides match TRBD1. The CDR3 has 14 amino acids. Germline loops: CDR1 SNHLY, CDR2 FYNNEI. Trimming took 8 bases from V and 6 from J; bases not matched to a gene: 9. The CDR3 is CASGKGARSGELFF. CDR3 DNA: TGTGCCAGCGGAAAGGGGGCAAGATCCGGGGAGCTGTTTTTT. The variable domain in full, completed from reference TRBV2 and TRBJ2-2, reads EPEVTQTPSHQVTQMGQEVILRCVPISNHLYFYWYRQILGQKVEFLVSFYNNEISEKSEIFDDQFSVERPDGSNFTLKIRSTKLEDSAMYFCASGKGARSGELFFGEGSRLTVL.

This chain joins TRBV5-1 and TRBJ1-2, with 8 bases lining up with TRBD1. V gave up 0 bases and J gave up 6 bases; unmatched junction bases: 7. Per the germline V gene, CDR1 is SGHRS and CDR2 is YFSETQ. There are 15 residues in the CDR3. The CDR3 DNA reads TGCGCCAGCAGCTTGGAAATGGACAGGGTGGATGGCTACACCTTC. Amino acids: CASSLEMDRVDGYTF.

The chain employs TRBV5-1 and TRBJ1-2, with 9 bases identical to TRBD1. J was trimmed by 7 bases and V by 4 bases; bases with no gene match: 11. CDR3 length: 15 amino acids. From germline, CDR1 is SGHRS and CDR2 YFSETQ. In DNA form, the CDR3 reads TGCGCCAGCAGCCTCTCGCCGGGACAGGGTTCTGGCTACACCTTC. The encoded protein is CASSLSPGQGSGYTF.

The chain employs TRBV7-9 and TRBJ1-1, with 7 bases that match TRBD1. J gave up 1 base and V 5 bases, and 1 base lay outside the gene matches. The CDR3 is 13 residues long. Germline loops: CDR1 SEHNR, CDR2 FQNEAQ (reference sequence). For the CDR3, the DNA is TGTGCCAGCAGCGGGGACAGGAACACTGAAGCTTTCTTT. Protein: CASSGDRNTEAFF.

The chain combines TRBV5-6 with TRBJ1-4, with D possibly being TRBD1 (6 bases). V was cut by 4 bases and J by 5 bases, with 18 bases left in between. Germline V gene data show CDR1 as SGHDT and CDR2 as YYEEEE. The CDR3 sequence is 16 residues long. This CDR3 is CASSHDRKGFNEKLFF. The CDR3 DNA reads as TGTGCCAGCAGCCACGACAGGAAGGGGTTCAATGAAAAACTGTTTTTT.

This clone showed up just a few times. The V gene is TRBV5-1, the J gene TRBJ1-5; TRBD1 is a possible D gene (5 bases). This CDR3 is built from 14 residues. The germline V gene encodes CDR1 SGHRS and CDR2 YFSETQ. Trimming pared 2 bases from V and 7 bases from J, leaving 13 bases between. CDR3: CASSFEGPWQPQHF. CDR3 in DNA: TGCGCCAGCAGCTTTGAGGGGCCTTGGCAGCCCCAGCATTTT.

This rearrangement joins TRBV30 to TRBJ1-2; D gene uncertain. Germline-derived CDR1 and CDR2 are GTSNPN and SVGIG (reference sequence). This CDR3 contains 15 residues. V was trimmed by 5 bases and J by 0 bases, leaving 16 bases between them. CDR3 sequence (DNA): TGTGCCTGGGGTCGGACGGACGCAGCTAACTATGGCTACACCTTC. Residues: CAWGRTDAANYGYTF.

The rearrangement links TRBV2 to TRBJ2-2; D ambiguous. The germline V gene encodes CDR1 SNHLY and CDR2 FYNNEI. CDR3 length: 14 residues. V lost 6 bases and J lost 6, with 14 bases in between. CDR3 residues: CASSAFNDAGELFF. In DNA form, the CDR3 reads TGTGCCAGCAGCGCCTTTAACGATGCCGGGGAGCTGTTTTTT.

This chain links TRBV9 with TRBJ2-3; 12 nucleotides line up with TRBD2. J lost 6 bases, V lost 4 bases, and 3 bases had no gene match. Germline CDR1 SGDLS, CDR2 YYNGEE. This CDR3 has 14 amino acids. The CDR3 spells CASSTTSGGDTQYF. The CDR3 DNA sequence: TGTGCCAGCAGCACGACTAGCGGGGGTGATACGCAGTATTTT. Supplemented by reference TRBV9 and TRBJ2-3, the full variable domain reads DSGVTQTPKHLITATGQRVTLRCSPRSGDLSVYWYQQSLDQGLQFLIQYYNGEERAKGNILERFSAQQFPDLHSELNLSSLELGDSALYFCASSTTSGGDTQYFGPGTRLTVL.

The rearrangement links TRBV6-6 to TRBJ1-2; 7 nucleotides match TRBD1. Trimming cost V 5 bases and J 6 bases; bases outside gene matches: 6. The CDR3 contains 13 residues. The V gene's germline CDR1 is MNHNY and CDR2 SVGAGI (reference sequence). CDR3 sequence reads: CASSHTGENGYTF. The CDR3 region has the DNA TGTGCCAGCAGTCATACAGGGGAAAATGGCTACACCTTC.

The chain is built from TRBV5-1 and TRBJ2-5, with D maybe TRBD1 (5 bases). The CDR3 is 16 amino acids. V was shortened by 0 bases and J by 2 bases, with 14 bases between the two germline ends. Germline lookup yields CDR1 SGHRS and CDR2 YFSETQ. The CDR3 DNA follows: TGCGCCAGCAGCTTGGTCCCCAGGGTTGGTCAAGAGACCCAGTACTTC. Amino acid sequence: CASSLVPRVGQETQYF.

The V and J genes are TRBV4-1 and TRBJ2-1; 9 positions match TRBD1. The germline gives CDR1 MGHRA, CDR2 YSYEKL. The CDR3 runs 15 residues. V shed 5 bases, J shed 3 bases, and the junction held 5 bases outside the gene matches. The CDR3 region is CASSTRQGDYNEQFF. As DNA, the CDR3 is TGCGCCAGCAGCACACGACAGGGGGACTACAATGAGCAGTTCTTC.

This clone showed up just a few times. The chain has TRBV5-4 and TRBJ1-1; D gene uncertain. CDR1 is SGHNT and CDR2 is YYREEE in the germline V gene (reference sequence). The CDR3 length is 14 residues. The ends were cut back, 2 bases at V and 0 bases at J, with 8 bases in the middle. The CDR3 nucleotides are TGTGCCAGCAGCTTAATGGCGGTGAACACTGAAGCTTTCTTT. It specifies CASSLMAVNTEAFF.

The rearrangement links TRBV4-1 to TRBJ2-2; 9 positions agree with TRBD1. The V segment lost 4 bases and the J segment 5 bases; nucleotides outside the gene matches: 11. CDR1 and CDR2 from the germline V gene are MGHRA and YSYEKL. This CDR3 comprises 17 residues. As DNA, the CDR3 is TGCGCCAGCAGCCCGTTACCGGGACAGGGATTGACCGGGGAGCTGTTTTTT. This translates into CASSPLPGQGLTGELFF.

The chain joins TRBV19 to TRBJ1-1; D is unclear. Germline loops: CDR1 LNHDA, CDR2 SQIVND (reference sequence). This CDR3 region has 13 residues. V was cut by 3 bases and J by 0 bases, with 5 bases left in between. The CDR3 here is CASSIKVNTEAFF. CDR3 sequence (DNA): TGTGCCAGTAGTATCAAGGTGAACACTGAAGCTTTCTTT.

CDR3 residues: CASSPRGNTQYF. CDR3 sequence (DNA): TGTGCCAGCAGCCCCCGAGGAAATACGCAGTATTTT. The chain employs TRBV11-2 and TRBJ2-3, with D unclear. CDR1 and CDR2 (germline): SGHAT, FQNNGV. Trimming took 5 bases from V and 7 from J, leaving 10 bases between them. The length of the CDR3 is 12 residues. The full variable domain, its missing parts supplied by reference TRBV11-2 and TRBJ2-3, is EAGVAQSPRYKIIEKRQSVAFWCNPISGHATLYWYQQILGQGPKLLIQFQNNGVVDDSQLPKDRFSAERLKGVDSTLKIQPAKLEDSAVYLCASSPRGNTQYFGPGTRLTVL.

The CDR3 protein is CASIFRGETEAFF. CDR3 in DNA: TGTGCCAGCATCTTTAGGGGGGAGACTGAAGCTTTCTTT. The chain carries TRBV6-6 and TRBJ1-1; possibly TRBD1 for D (6 bases). The CDR3 has 13 amino acids. The V gene's germline CDR1 is MNHNY and CDR2 SVGAGI (reference sequence). V was trimmed by 7 bases and J by 5 bases, leaving 14 bases between them.

V and J are TRBV14 and TRBJ1-2; no clear D. Trimming pared 3 bases from V and 1 base from J, leaving 6 bases between. Germline V gene lookup returns CDR1 SGHDN and CDR2 FVKESK. CDR3 length: 13 residues. The CDR3 region has the DNA TGTGCCAGCAGCCAGGGATTTAACTATGGCTACACCTTC. This sequence encodes CASSQGFNYGYTF.

As for this clone: This sample also contains other DNA sequences that code for the same CDR3. In nucleotides, the CDR3 is TGTGCCAGCAGCTTGTCCAGGGACGATGGCTACACCTTC. Translation gives CASSLSRDDGYTF. The V and J genes are TRBV7-9 and TRBJ1-2, with D possibly matching TRBD1 (5 bases). The germline V and J ends were trimmed by 3 bases and 6 bases, with 11 bases remaining between them. This CDR3 comprises 13 residues. CDR1 and CDR2 from the germline V gene are SEHNR and FQNEAQ (reference sequence).

The rearrangement uses TRBV2 and TRBJ1-2; D not certain. The CDR3 has 11 residues. V was trimmed by 6 bases and J by 9 bases, leaving 11 bases between them. Germline V gene lookup returns CDR1 SNHLY and CDR2 FYNNEI. CDR3 sequence reads: CASRVGWSYTF. The CDR3 DNA reads as TGTGCCAGCAGGGTAGGTTGGAGCTACACCTTC.

This clone was found a few times. The chain has TRBV10-3 and TRBJ1-4; D unresolved. Germline values: CDR1 ENHRY, CDR2 SYGVKD. The germline V and J ends were trimmed by 2 bases and 0 bases, with 7 bases remaining between them. The CDR3 is 15 amino acids. This CDR3 reads CAISEDFTTNEKLFF. The CDR3 DNA is TGTGCCATCAGTGAGGACTTTACAACTAATGAAAAACTGTTTTTT.

This clone was recorded only once. The chain carries TRBV7-8 and TRBJ1-5; the D gene is possibly TRBD1 (5 bases). There are 18 residues in the CDR3. Per germline, CDR1 SGHVS and CDR2 FQNEAQ. V lost 5 bases, J lost 1 base, and 21 bases lay in between. CDR3 loop: CASSNQRVGLGSNQPQHF. The DNA for the CDR3 is TGTGCCAGCAGCAATCAAAGAGTGGGGCTTGGGAGCAATCAGCCCCAGCATTTT.

V and J are TRBV5-1 and TRBJ1-6; no firm D call. Germline V gene data show CDR1 as SGHRS and CDR2 as YFSETQ. CDR3 length: 13 amino acids. V was pared by 0 bases and J by 7 bases, with 5 bases between. The CDR3 is CASSLAGNSPLHF. In DNA, the CDR3 is TGCGCCAGCAGCTTGGCCGGCAATTCACCCCTCCACTTT.

The chain employs TRBV9 and TRBJ1-1; the D is unclear. Germline CDR1 and CDR2: SGDLS and YYNGEE. The CDR3 has 16 residues. Trimming took 0 bases from V and 11 from J, leaving 23 bases between them. CDR3 DNA sequence: TGTGCCAGCAGCGTAGGCCTTGGGAACGCAGACCTGGGGGCTTTCTTT. Protein sequence: CASSVGLGNADLGAFF.